The present T cell receptor beta chain was sequenced within a study of CD4 T cells in relation to SARS-CoV-2 and coronaviruses. Unexposed donor CD4+ T cells date from about 2011-2018, before the COVID-19 pandemic. CD4+ T cells were isolated from the cells after around 9 days of culture. Cultures held some 1.8 million PBMCs per well with around 9.7 IU/ml IL-2. The data were produced by immunoSEQ multiplex PCR, yet TCRdb's version contains in-frame clones alone and is incomplete. This sample carries around 16,000 clones, 76% of them seen once, and the ten largest clones take roughly a quarter. The CDR3 covers 15 residues. V dropped 2 bases and J dropped 5 bases, with 16 bases sitting between them. Looked up from germline, CDR1 is KGHSH and CDR2 is LQKENI. As regards this clone: Its antigen is as yet unknown.

This sequence joins TRBV18 and TRBJ2-7; tentatively, D is TRBD1 (7 bases). Input material: CD4+ T cells from PBMCs, cultured in vitro. The receptor was derived from a human donor in good health. CDR3 in amino acids: CASSPRVAGTDEQYF. The CDR3 coding sequence is TGTGCCAGCTCACCAAGGGTCGCGGGGACAGACGAGCAGTACTTC.